One sample yielded the 18 T cell receptor beta chains listed below, sequenced in a study of blood T cell repertoires in COVID-19. Assay: immunoSEQ multiplex PCR; the TCRdb copy retains only in-frame clones and omits some. The sample shows under 200,000 clones, approximately 92% of them seen only once. Sequencing was carried out using peripheral blood. These receptors all stem from a man in his fifties with acute or convalescent COVID-19.

The chain has TRBV18 and TRBJ1-2, with 9 bases fitting TRBD1. CDR1 and CDR2 (germline): KGHSH, LQKENI. The CDR3 runs 14 residues. Germline trimming cut 6 bases from V and 2 bases from J; bases unmatched to any gene: 4. DNA for the CDR3: TGTGCCAGCTCTCACGGACAGGGGAACTATGGCTACACCTTC. Translation: CASSHGQGNYGYTF.

Only one count was recorded for this clone. The rearrangement uses TRBV3-1 (or the pseudogene TRBV3-2) and TRBJ1-1, with 7 bases aligning to TRBD1. The CDR3 length is 14 residues. CDR1 is LGHDT and CDR2 is YNNKEL in the germline V gene (reference sequence). The V and J ends lost 5 bases and 4 bases, in that order; junction bases with no gene match: 7. The CDR3 protein is CASSDAGGSTEAFF. CDR3 nucleotides: TGTGCCAGCAGCGACGCAGGGGGTAGCACTGAAGCTTTCTTT.

The chain combines TRBV2 with TRBJ1-2, with D perhaps matching TRBD1 (6 bases). CDR3 size: 13 residues. The V end lost 4 bases, the J end lost 8 bases, and 14 bases lay between the germline ends. Per the germline V gene, CDR1 is SNHLY and CDR2 is FYNNEI. The CDR3 loop is CASSATGGQGYTF. The DNA of the CDR3 is TGTGCCAGCAGTGCCACGGGGGGGCAAGGCTACACCTTC.

There are a few counts of this clone. The V gene is TRBV28, the J gene TRBJ1-1; TRBD1 matches 10 bases. The V gene end was trimmed by 9 bases and the J gene end by 9 bases; junction bases not matched to a gene: 16. The CDR3 consists of 15 residues. Looked up from germline, CDR1 is MDHEN and CDR2 is SYDVKM. The CDR3 loop is CASQETPTGGSKAFF. DNA of the CDR3: TGTGCCAGTCAGGAAACCCCGACAGGGGGCAGTAAAGCTTTCTTT.

This sequence joins TRBV7-6 and TRBJ2-7; D possibly corresponds to TRBD1 (6 bases). V was clipped by 3 bases and J by 12 bases, with 21 bases between them. The CDR3 totals 14 residues. Per the germline V gene, CDR1 is SGHVS and CDR2 is FNYEAQ. The CDR3 spells CASSFRDKGWWLYV. CDR3 nucleotides: TGTGCCAGCAGCTTCCGGGACAAGGGATGGTGGCTGTACGTC.

The chain recombines TRBV19 with TRBJ1-1; perhaps TRBD1 as D (5 bases). V lost 8 bases to trimming and J lost 1 base, with 11 bases between them. The CDR3 has 13 residues. Germline V gene data show CDR1 as LNHDA and CDR2 as SQIVND (reference sequence). The CDR3, as DNA: TGTGCCAGTTCCTTAGGACAGAACACTGAAGCTTTCTTT. It translates to CASSLGQNTEAFF.

The CDR3 is CASSGWPTGELFF. The CDR3 bases are TGTGCCAGCAGCGGTTGGCCCACCGGGGAGCTGTTTTTT. This chain uses TRBV9 with TRBJ2-2; no clear D. With 3 bases removed from V and 4 bases from J, the gap between germline ends came to 7 bases. The CDR3 extends over 13 amino acids. Germline V lookup: CDR1 SGDLS, CDR2 YYNGEE. Full variable domain (remainder filled in from reference TRBV9 and TRBJ2-2): DSGVTQTPKHLITATGQRVTLRCSPRSGDLSVYWYQQSLDQGLQFLIQYYNGEERAKGNILERFSAQQFPDLHSELNLSSLELGDSALYFCASSGWPTGELFFGEGSRLTVL.

The sample holds many counts of this clone. Different DNA sequences within this sample yield the same CDR3. This chain connects TRBV28 to TRBJ1-5; possible D gene TRBD1, 6 bases. Germline V gives CDR1 MDHEN, CDR2 SYDVKM. CDR3 length equals 16 residues. Trimming took off 2 bases at V and 4 bases at J, with 15 bases between the two ends. The CDR3 DNA sequence: TGTGCCAGCAGTTTACCCGGGACAAGAGTTAATCAGCCCCAGCATTTT. Encoded protein: CASSLPGTRVNQPQHF.

Only one count was recorded for this clone. The chain employs TRBV27 and TRBJ1-4, with 7 bases matching TRBD1. Germline V gene lookup returns CDR1 MNHEY and CDR2 SMNVEV (reference sequence). The CDR3 totals 14 residues. The V segment lost 8 bases and the J segment 7 bases; nucleotides outside the gene matches: 10. CDR3 loop: CASRPARTGEKLFF. CDR3 sequence (DNA): TGTGCCAGCCGCCCCGCACGGACAGGTGAAAAACTGTTTTTT. The full variable domain, completed using reference TRBV27 and TRBJ1-4, is EAQVTQNPRYLITVTGKKLTVTCSQNMNHEYMSWYRQDPGLGLRQIYYSMNVEVTDKGDVPEGYKVSRKEKRNFPLILESPSPNQTSLYFCASRPARTGEKLFFGSGTQLSVL.

In this sample, this clone turned up a few times. V and J are TRBV9 and TRBJ1-4, with D tentatively TRBD1 (5 bases). Trimming removed 0 bases at V and 8 bases at J, with 14 bases between. Germline lookup yields CDR1 SGDLS and CDR2 YYNGEE. CDR3 length equals 15 residues. CDR3 residues: CASSVAAGFSEKLFF. The CDR3 DNA reads TGTGCCAGCAGCGTAGCGGCAGGGTTTTCGGAAAAACTGTTTTTT.

This chain links TRBV5-6 with TRBJ1-6; maybe TRBD1 (6 bases). This CDR3 is 15 amino acids long. Trimming pared 4 bases from V and 6 bases from J, leaving 14 bases between. The germline gives CDR1 SGHDT, CDR2 YYEEEE. CDR3 sequence reads: CASSPRQGRNSPLHF. CDR3 sequence (DNA): TGTGCCAGCAGCCCCCGTCAGGGGCGTAATTCACCCCTCCACTTT.

The chain couples TRBV5-1 to TRBJ1-1, with 11 bases aligning to TRBD1. Per germline, CDR1 SGHRS and CDR2 YFSETQ. CDR3 size: 18 residues. Trimming cost V 2 bases and J 4 bases; bases outside gene matches: 13. CDR3 residues: CASSLRKRTGGPGTEAFF. The CDR3 nucleotides read TGCGCCAGCAGCTTAAGAAAACGGACAGGGGGCCCCGGCACTGAAGCTTTCTTT.

J is TRBJ2-2 and V is TRBV6-2 or TRBV6-3; D may be TRBD1 (5 bases). Trimming cost V 2 bases and J 4 bases, with 11 bases left between them. Germline assignment: CDR1 MNHEY and CDR2 SVGEGT. The CDR3 is 15 amino acids. The CDR3 coding sequence is TGTGCCAGCAGTTACGGGCAGGGCGGCACCGGGGAGCTGTTTTTT. It specifies CASSYGQGGTGELFF.

The gene calls are TRBV30 and TRBJ1-2, with D maybe TRBD1 (5 bases). There are 13 residues in the CDR3. Per the germline V gene, CDR1 is GTSNPN and CDR2 is SVGIG (reference sequence). The germline V and J ends were trimmed by 0 bases and 6 bases, with 11 bases remaining between them. The CDR3 here is CAWSVQGGDGYTF. As DNA, the CDR3 is TGTGCCTGGAGTGTCCAGGGCGGAGATGGCTACACCTTC. The full variable domain, rest sourced from reference TRBV30 and TRBJ1-2, is SQTIHQWPATLVQPVGSPLSLECTVEGTSNPNLYWYRQAAGRGLQLLFYSVGIGQISSEVPQNLSASRPQDRQFILSSKKLLLSDSGFYLCAWSVQGGDGYTFGSGTRLTVV.

The chain carries TRBV4-3 and TRBJ2-2; D ambiguous. V lost 1 base, J lost 4 bases, and 10 bases lay in between. The CDR3 is 15 amino acids. Germline V gene data show CDR1 as LGHNA and CDR2 as YSLEER. The CDR3 DNA is TGCGCCAGCAGCCAAGCCGTTACGAGCACCGGGGAGCTGTTTTTT. The encoded protein is CASSQAVTSTGELFF.

V gene TRBV7-3 combines with J gene TRBJ2-3; D is unclear. Germline-derived CDR1 and CDR2 are SGHTA and FQGTGA. The CDR3 length is 12 residues. V was shortened by 2 bases and J by 7 bases, with 7 bases between the two germline ends. CDR3 nucleotides: TGTGCCAGCAGCTTAGACGGGTATACGCAGTATTTT. It translates to CASSLDGYTQYF. The full variable domain, in which reference TRBV7-3 and TRBJ2-3 provide the parts outside the CDR3, is GAGVSQTPSNKVTEKGKYVELRCDPISGHTALYWYRQSLGQGPEFLIYFQGTGAADDSGLPNDRFFAVRPEGSVSTLKIQRTERGDSAVYLCASSLDGYTQYFGPGTRLTVL.

CDR3 sequence reads: CASSPQMNTEAFF. As DNA, the CDR3 is TGTGCCAGCAGTCCTCAGATGAACACTGAAGCTTTCTTT. The J gene is TRBJ1-1, the V gene TRBV7-8; no clear D gene. Germline lookup yields CDR1 SGHVS and CDR2 FQNEAQ. This CDR3 contains 13 residues. Trimming removed 6 bases from V and 0 bases from J, with 8 bases in between.

This clone was seen a single time. As DNA, the CDR3 is TGTGCCAGCAGCTGGGACTCAAACAATGAGCAGTTCTTC. This encodes CASSWDSNNEQFF. The genes are TRBV5-4 and TRBJ2-1; D may be TRBD2 (6 bases). Trimming stripped 3 bases from V and 5 bases from J, with 9 bases between. The CDR3 is made up of 13 amino acids. Per germline, CDR1 SGHNT and CDR2 YYREEE (reference sequence). Based on the CDR3 plus reference TRBV5-4 and TRBJ2-1, the full variable domain is ETGVTQSPTHLIKTRGQQVTLRCSSQSGHNTVSWYQQALGQGPQFIFQYYREEENGRGNFPPRFSGLQFPNYSSELNVNALELDDSALYLCASSWDSNNEQFFGPGTRLTVL.